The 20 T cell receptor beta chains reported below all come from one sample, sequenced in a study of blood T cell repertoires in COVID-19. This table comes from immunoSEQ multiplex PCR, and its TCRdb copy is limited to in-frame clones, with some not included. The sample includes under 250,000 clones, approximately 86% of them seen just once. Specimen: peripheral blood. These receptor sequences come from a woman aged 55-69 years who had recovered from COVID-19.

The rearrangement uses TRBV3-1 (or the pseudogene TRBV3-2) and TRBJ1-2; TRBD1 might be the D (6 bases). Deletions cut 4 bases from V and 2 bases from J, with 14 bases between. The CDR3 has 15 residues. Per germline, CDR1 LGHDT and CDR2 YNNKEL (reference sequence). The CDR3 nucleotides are TGTGCCAGCAGCCCATGGGACACTGGAAACTATGGCTACACCTTC. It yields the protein CASSPWDTGNYGYTF.

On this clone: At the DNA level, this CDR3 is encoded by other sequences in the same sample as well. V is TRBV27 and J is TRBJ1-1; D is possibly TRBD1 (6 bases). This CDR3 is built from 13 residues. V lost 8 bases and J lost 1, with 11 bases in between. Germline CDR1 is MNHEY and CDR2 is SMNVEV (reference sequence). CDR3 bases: TGTGCCAGCCGGGACACAGGGAACACTGAAGCTTTCTTT. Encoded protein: CASRDTGNTEAFF.

The CDR3: CASSYTGEGYEQYF. The CDR3 bases are TGTGCCAGCAGTTATACTGGCGAGGGTTACGAGCAGTACTTC. V and J are TRBV6-5 and TRBJ2-7, with D possibly being TRBD2 (5 bases). The CDR3 spans 14 residues. Germline V gives CDR1 MNHEY, CDR2 SVGAGI. V was pared by 3 bases and J by 4 bases, with 13 bases between.

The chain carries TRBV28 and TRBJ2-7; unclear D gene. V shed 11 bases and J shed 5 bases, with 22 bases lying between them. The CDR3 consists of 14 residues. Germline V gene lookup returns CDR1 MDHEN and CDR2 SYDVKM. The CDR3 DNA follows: TGTGCCCTGAGCCCGAGCCTCCCGGGTGACGAGCAGTACTTC. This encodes CALSPSLPGDEQYF.

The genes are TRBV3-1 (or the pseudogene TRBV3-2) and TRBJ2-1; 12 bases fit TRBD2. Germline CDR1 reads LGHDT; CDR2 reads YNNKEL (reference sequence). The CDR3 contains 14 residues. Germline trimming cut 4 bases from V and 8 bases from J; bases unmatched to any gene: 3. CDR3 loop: CASSPGLAGYEQFF. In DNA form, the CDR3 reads TGTGCCAGCAGCCCGGGACTAGCGGGTTATGAGCAGTTCTTC.

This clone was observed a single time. CDR3 amino acids: CASSQRLQKLFF. The CDR3, as DNA: TGTGCCAGCAGCCAACGTCTCCAAAAACTGTTTTTT. The chain has TRBV3-1 (or the pseudogene TRBV3-2) and TRBJ1-4, with no clear D. Trimming stripped 2 bases from V and 9 bases from J, with 7 bases between. The germline V gene encodes CDR1 LGHDT and CDR2 YNNKEL (reference sequence). The CDR3 covers 12 residues.

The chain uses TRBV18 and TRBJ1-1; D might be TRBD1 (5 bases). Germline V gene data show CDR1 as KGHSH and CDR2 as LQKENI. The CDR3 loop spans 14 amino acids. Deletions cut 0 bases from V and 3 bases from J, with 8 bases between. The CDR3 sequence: CASSPPGGYTEAFF. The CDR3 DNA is TGTGCCAGCTCACCACCGGGGGGATACACTGAAGCTTTCTTT.

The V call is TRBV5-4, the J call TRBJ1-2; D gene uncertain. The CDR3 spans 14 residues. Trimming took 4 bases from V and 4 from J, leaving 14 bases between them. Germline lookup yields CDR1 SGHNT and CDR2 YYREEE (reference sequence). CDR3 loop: CASSHTVNPYGYTF. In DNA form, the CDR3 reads TGTGCCAGCAGCCATACAGTAAACCCCTATGGCTACACCTTC.

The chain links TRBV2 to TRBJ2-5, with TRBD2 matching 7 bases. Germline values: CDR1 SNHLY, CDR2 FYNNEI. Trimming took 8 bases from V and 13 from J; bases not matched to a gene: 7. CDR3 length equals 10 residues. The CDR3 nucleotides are TGTGCCAGCGGTGGGGGGGATCCGTACTTC. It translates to CASGGGDPYF.

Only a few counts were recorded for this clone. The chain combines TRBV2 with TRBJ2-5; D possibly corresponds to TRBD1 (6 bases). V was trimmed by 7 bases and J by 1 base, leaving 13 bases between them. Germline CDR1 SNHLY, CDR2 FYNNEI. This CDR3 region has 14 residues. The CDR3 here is CASNPQGPQETQYF. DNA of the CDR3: TGTGCCAGCAATCCACAGGGACCCCAAGAGACCCAGTACTTC. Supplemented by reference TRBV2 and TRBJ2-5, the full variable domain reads EPEVTQTPSHQVTQMGQEVILRCVPISNHLYFYWYRQILGQKVEFLVSFYNNEISEKSEIFDDQFSVERPDGSNFTLKIRSTKLEDSAMYFCASNPQGPQETQYFGPGTRLLVL.

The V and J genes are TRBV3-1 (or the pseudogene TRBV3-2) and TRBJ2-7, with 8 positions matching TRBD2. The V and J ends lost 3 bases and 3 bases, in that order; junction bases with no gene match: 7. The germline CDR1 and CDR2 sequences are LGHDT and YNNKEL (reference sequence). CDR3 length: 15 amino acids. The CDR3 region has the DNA TGTGCCAGCAGCCACGCGGGGGGAGGTCTCTACGAGCAGTACTTC. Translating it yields CASSHAGGGLYEQYF.

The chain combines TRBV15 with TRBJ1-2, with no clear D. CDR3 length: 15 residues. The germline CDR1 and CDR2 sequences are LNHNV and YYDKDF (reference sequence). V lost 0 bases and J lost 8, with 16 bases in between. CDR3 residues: CATSRDQYSRWGYTF. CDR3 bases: TGTGCCACCAGCAGAGATCAATACAGCAGGTGGGGCTACACCTTC.

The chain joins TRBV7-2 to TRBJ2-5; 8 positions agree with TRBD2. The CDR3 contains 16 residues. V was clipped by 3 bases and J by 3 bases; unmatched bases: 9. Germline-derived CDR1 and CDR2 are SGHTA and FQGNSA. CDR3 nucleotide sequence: TGTGCCAGCAGCTTTTGGATAGCGGGATATAAAGAGACCCAGTACTTC. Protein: CASSFWIAGYKETQYF.

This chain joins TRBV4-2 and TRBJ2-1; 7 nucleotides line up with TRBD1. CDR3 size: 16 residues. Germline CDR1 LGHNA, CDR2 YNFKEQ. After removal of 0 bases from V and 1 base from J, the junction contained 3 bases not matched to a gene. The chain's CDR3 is CASSQDYRGSYNEQFF. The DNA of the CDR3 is TGTGCCAGCAGCCAAGATTACAGGGGTTCCTACAATGAGCAGTTCTTC.

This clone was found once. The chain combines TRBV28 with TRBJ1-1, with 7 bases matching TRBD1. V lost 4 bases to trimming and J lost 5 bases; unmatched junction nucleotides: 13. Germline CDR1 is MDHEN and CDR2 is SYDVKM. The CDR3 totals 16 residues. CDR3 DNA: TGTGCCAGCAGTTCCCGACAGGGTGGTCTGTGGACTGAAGCTTTCTTT. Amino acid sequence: CASSSRQGGLWTEAFF.

The chain's CDR3 is CASSSQGAGTEAFF. The CDR3 DNA follows: TGTGCCAGTAGTAGTCAGGGGGCGGGAACTGAAGCTTTCTTT. The chain uses TRBV19 and TRBJ1-1; 8 nucleotides align to TRBD1. Trimming removed 4 bases from V and 5 bases from J; junction bases left unmatched: 6. The CDR3 sequence is 14 residues long. Germline V CDR1 and CDR2: LNHDA, SQIVND (reference sequence).

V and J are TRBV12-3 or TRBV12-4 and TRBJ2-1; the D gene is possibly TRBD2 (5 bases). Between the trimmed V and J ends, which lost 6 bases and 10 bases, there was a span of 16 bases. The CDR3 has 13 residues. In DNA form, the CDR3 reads TGTGCCAGCAGGAGCGGATCTACAAGAGAGCAGTTCTTC. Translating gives CASRSGSTREQFF.

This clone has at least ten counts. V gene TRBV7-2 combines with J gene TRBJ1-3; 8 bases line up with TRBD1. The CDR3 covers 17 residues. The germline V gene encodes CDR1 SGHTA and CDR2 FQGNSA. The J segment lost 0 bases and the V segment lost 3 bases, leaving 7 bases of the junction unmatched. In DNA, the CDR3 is TGTGCCAGCAGCTTTACCAGGACAGGGCTCTCTGGAAACACCATATATTTT. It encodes CASSFTRTGLSGNTIYF.

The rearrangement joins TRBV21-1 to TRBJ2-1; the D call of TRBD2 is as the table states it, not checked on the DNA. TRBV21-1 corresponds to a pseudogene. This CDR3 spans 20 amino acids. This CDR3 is CASSKLEEASGLISYNEQFF. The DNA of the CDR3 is TGTGCCAGCAGCAAACTAGAGGAAGCTAGCGGCCTTATCTCCTACAATGAGCAGTTCTTC.

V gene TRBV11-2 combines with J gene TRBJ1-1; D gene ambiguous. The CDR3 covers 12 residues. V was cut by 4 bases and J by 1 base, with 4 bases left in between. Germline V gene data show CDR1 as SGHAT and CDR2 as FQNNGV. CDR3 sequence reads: CASSWANTEAFF. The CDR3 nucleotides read TGTGCCAGCAGCTGGGCGAACACTGAAGCTTTCTTT.